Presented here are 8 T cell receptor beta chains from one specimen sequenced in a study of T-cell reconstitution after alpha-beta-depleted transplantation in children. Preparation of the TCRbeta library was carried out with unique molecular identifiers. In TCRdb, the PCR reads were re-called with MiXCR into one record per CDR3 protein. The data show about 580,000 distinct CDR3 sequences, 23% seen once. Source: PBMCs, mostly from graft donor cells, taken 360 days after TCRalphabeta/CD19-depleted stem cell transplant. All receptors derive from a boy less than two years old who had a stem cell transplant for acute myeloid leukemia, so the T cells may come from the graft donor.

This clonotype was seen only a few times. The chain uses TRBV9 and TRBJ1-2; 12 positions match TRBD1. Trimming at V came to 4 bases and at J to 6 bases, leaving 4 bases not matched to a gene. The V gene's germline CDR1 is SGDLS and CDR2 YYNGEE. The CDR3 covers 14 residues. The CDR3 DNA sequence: TGTGCCAGCAGCTTGGGACAGGGGGCGAATGGCTACACCTTC. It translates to CASSLGQGANGYTF.

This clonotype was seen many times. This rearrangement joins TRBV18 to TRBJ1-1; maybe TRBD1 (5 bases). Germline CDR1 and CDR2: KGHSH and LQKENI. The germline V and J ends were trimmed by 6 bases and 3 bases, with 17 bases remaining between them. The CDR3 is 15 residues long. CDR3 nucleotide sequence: TGTGCCAGCTCGAAGGATGGGGGTTCGGACACTGAAGCTTTCTTT. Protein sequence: CASSKDGGSDTEAFF.

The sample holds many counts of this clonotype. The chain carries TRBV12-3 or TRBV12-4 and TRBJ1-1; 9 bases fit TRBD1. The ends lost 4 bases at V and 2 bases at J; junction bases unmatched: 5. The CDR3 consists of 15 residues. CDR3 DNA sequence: TGTGCCAGCAGTTCCCAGGGACAGGGTAACACTGAAGCTTTCTTT. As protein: CASSSQGQGNTEAFF.

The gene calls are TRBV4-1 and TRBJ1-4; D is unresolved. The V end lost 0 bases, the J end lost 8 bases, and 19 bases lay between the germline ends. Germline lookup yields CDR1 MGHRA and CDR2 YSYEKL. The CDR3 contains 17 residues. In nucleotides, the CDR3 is TGCGCCAGCAGCCAAGATCGAGCGGCGGGAAGGGAGGAAAAACTGTTTTTT. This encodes CASSQDRAAGREEKLFF.

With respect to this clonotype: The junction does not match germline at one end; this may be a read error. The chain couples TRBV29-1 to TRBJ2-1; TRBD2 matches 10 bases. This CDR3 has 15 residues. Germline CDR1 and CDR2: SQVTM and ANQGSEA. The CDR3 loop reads CSVEGLAGAYNEQFF. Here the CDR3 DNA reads TGCAGCGTGGAAGGGCTAGCGGGGGCGTACAATGAGCAGTTCTTC.

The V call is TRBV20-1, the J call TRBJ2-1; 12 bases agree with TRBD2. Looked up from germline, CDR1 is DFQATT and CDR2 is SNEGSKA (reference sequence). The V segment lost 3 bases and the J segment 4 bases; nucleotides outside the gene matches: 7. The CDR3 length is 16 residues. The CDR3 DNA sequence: TGCAGTGCTAGGGACCTCGGGACTAGCGGGTACAATGAGCAGTTCTTC. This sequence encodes CSARDLGTSGYNEQFF.

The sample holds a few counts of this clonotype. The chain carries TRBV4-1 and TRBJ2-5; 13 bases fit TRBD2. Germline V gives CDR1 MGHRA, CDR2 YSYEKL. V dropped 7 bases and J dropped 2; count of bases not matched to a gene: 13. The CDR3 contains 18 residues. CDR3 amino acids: CASTLREPGLAGQETQYF. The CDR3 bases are TGCGCCAGCACCTTACGGGAACCGGGACTAGCGGGGCAAGAGACCCAGTACTTC.

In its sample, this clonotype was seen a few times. The DNA of the CDR3 is TGCAGCGTAAAGGGGTTTGGTGAAGCTTTCTTT. Protein product: CSVKGFGEAFF. The rearrangement links TRBV29-1 to TRBJ1-1; possible D gene TRBD1, 5 bases. V lost 6 bases and J lost 7, with 12 bases in between. CDR3 length: 11 residues. CDR1 is SQVTM, CDR2 ANQGSEA, per germline.